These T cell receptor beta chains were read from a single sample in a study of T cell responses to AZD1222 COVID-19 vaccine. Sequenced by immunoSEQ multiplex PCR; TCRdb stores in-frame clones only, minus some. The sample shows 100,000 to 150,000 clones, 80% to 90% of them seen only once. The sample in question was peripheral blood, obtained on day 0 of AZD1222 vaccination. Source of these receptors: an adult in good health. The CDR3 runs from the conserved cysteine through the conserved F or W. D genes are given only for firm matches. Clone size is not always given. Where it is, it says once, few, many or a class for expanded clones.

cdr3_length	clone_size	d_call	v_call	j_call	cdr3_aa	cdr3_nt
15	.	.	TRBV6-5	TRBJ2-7	CASSYVGGGGYEQYF	TGTGCCAGCAGTTACGTCGGCGGGGGCGGTTACGAGCAGTACTTC
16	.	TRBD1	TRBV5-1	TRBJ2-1	CASSLAGRQGYNEQFF	TGCGCCAGCAGCTTGGCAGGGAGACAGGGGTACAATGAGCAGTTCTTC
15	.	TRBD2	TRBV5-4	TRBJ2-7	CASSPRAGGQFEQYF	TGTGCCAGCAGCCCTCGGGCGGGGGGGCAATTCGAGCAGTACTTC
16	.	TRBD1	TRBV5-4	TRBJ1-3	CASSRTTGMAGNTIYF	TGTGCCAGCAGCCGGACGACAGGGATGGCTGGAAACACCATATATTTT
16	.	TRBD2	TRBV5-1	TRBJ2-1	CASSFQGTSSYNEQFF	TGCGCCAGCAGCTTTCAGGGGACTAGCTCCTACAATGAGCAGTTCTTC
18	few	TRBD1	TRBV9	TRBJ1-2	CASSRRGVGQGVQYGYTF	TGTGCCAGCAGCCGAAGAGGTGTAGGACAGGGGGTACAGTATGGCTACACCTTC
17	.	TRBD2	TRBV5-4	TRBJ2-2	CASRDRGGDANTGELFF	TGTGCCAGCAGGGATCGGGGGGGGGACGCGAACACCGGGGAGCTGTTTTTT
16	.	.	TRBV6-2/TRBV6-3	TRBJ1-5	CASSYPAGLGNQPQHF	TGTGCCAGCAGTTACCCGGCAGGGTTGGGCAATCAGCCCCAGCATTTT
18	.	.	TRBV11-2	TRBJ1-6	CASSTKSPRTGANSPLHF	TGTGCCAGCAGCACGAAATCCCCGCGGACGGGGGCCAATTCACCCCTCCACTTT
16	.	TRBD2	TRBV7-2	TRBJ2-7	CASSTTPLAGSYEQYF	TGTGCCAGCAGCACCACCCCCCTAGCGGGCTCCTACGAGCAGTACTTC
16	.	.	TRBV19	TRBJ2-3	CASSIEAGRSTDTQYF	TGTGCCAGTAGTATAGAGGCGGGGAGAAGCACAGATACGCAGTATTTT
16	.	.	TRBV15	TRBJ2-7	CATSRGTGTGPYEQYF	TGTGCCACCAGCAGGGGCACCGGGACGGGCCCCTACGAGCAGTACTTC
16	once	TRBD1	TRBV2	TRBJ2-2	CASSVPRTGGTGELFF	TGTGCCAGCAGTGTCCCTAGGACAGGGGGTACCGGGGAGCTGTTTTTT
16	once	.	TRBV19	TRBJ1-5	CASSIEGWGNNQPQHF	TGTGCCAGTAGTATCGAGGGGTGGGGTAACAATCAGCCCCAGCATTTT
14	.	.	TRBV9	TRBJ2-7	CASSATGQTYEQYF	TGTGCCAGCAGCGCTACGGGACAAACCTACGAGCAGTACTTC
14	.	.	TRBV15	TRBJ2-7	CATSDREFAHEQYF	TGTGCCACCAGCGACCGGGAGTTCGCCCACGAGCAGTACTTC